This TCR beta chain was retrieved from a study of blood T cells in healthy people across ages. Combining a sample-barcoded 5' primer with a J-beta primer mix, a second PCR ran for 7 to 11 cycles. Each cDNA was tagged by a template-switch adaptor containing 12 random nucleotides. Using its own MiXCR run on the 5' RACE reads, TCRdb lists one record per CDR3 protein. The table lists roughly 1.5 million distinct CDR3 sequences, 35% to 45% of them singletons. About this clonotype: The junction does not match germline at one end; this may be a read error.

This CDR3 is 14 amino acids long. Germline CDR1 and CDR2: SNHLY and FYNNEI. It was 8 to 10 milliliters of peripheral blood that were drawn from each donor. The V call is TRBV2, the J call TRBJ2-1; possible D gene TRBD1, 7 bases. Sequencing input: blood. This receptor was taken from a woman between 18 and 29 years old in good health. In DNA, the CDR3 is TGTGCCACAGATGTGGGCAGGGGGGTAATTGAGCGGTTCTTC. It yields the protein CATDVGRGVIERFF.